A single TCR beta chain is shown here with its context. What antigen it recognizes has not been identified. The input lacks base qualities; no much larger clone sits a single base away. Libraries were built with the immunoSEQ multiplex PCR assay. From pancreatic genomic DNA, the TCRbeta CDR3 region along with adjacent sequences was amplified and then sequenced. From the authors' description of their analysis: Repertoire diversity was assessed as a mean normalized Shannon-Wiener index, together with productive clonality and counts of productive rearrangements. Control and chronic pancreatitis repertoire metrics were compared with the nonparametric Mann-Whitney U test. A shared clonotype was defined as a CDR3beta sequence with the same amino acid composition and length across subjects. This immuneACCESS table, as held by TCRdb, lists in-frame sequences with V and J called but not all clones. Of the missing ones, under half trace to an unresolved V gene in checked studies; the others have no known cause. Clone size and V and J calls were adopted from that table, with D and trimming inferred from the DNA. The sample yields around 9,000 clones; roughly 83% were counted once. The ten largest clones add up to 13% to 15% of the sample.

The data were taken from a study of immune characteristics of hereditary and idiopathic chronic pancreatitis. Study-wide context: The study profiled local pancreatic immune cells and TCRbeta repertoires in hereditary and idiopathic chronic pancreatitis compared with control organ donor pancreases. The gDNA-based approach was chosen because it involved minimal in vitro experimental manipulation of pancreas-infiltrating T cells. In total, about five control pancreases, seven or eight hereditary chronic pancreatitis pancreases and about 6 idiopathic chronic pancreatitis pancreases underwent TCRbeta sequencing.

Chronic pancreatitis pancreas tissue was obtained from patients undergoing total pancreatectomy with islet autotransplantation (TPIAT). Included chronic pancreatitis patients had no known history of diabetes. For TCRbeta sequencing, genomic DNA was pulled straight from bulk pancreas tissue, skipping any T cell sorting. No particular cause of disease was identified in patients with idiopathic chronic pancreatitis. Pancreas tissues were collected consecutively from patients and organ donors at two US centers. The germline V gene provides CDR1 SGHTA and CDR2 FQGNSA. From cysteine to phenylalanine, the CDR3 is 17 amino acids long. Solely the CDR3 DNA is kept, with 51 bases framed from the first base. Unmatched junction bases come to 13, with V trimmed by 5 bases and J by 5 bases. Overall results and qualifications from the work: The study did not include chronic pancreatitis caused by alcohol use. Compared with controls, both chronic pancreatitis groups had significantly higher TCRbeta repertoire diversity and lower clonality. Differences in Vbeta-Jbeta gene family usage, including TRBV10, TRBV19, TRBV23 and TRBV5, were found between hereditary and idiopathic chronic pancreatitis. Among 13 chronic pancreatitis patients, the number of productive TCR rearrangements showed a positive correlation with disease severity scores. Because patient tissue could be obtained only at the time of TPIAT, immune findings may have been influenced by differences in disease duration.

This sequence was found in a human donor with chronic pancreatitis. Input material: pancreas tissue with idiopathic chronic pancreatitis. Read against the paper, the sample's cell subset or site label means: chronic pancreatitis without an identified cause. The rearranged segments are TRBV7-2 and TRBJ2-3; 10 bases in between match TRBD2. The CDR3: CASSDNGAGGPLDTQYF. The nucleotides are TGTGCCAGCAGCGATAACGGAGCGGGGGGGCCGTTAGATACGCAGTATTTT.